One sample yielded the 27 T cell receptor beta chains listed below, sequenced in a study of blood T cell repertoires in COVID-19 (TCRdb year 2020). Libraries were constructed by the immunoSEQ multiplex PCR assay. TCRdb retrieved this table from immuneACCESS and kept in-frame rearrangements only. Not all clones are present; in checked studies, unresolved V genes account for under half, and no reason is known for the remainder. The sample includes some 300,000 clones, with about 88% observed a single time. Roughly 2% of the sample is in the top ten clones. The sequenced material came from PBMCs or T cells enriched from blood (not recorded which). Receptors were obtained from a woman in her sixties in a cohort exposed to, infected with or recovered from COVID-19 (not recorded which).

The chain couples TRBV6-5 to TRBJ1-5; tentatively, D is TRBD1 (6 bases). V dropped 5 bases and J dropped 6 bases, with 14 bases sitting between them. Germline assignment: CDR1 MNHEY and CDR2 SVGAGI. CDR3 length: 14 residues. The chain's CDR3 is CASSNAGVGQPQHF. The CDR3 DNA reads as TGTGCCAGCAGTAACGCAGGGGTGGGTCAGCCCCAGCATTTT.

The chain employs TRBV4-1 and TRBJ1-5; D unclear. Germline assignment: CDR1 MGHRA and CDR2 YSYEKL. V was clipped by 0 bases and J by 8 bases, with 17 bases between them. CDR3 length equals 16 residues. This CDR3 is CASSQEGGGVVKPQHF. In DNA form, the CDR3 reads TGCGCCAGCAGCCAAGAAGGAGGTGGGGTTGTGAAGCCCCAGCATTTT.

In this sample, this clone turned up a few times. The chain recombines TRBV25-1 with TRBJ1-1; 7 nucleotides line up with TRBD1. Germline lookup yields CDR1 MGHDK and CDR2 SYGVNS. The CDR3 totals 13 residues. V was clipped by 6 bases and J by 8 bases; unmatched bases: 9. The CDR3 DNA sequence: TGTGCCAGCAGGAGTTCACAGGGGACGGAAGCTTTCTTT. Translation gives CASRSSQGTEAFF.

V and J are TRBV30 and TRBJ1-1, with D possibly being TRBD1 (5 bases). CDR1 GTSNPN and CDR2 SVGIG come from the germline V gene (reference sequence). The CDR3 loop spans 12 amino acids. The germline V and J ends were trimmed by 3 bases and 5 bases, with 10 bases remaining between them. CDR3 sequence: CAWRRTRTEAFF. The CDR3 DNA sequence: TGTGCCTGGAGACGGACAAGGACTGAAGCTTTCTTT. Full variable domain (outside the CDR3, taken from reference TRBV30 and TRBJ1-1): SQTIHQWPATLVQPVGSPLSLECTVEGTSNPNLYWYRQAAGRGLQLLFYSVGIGQISSEVPQNLSASRPQDRQFILSSKKLLLSDSGFYLCAWRRTRTEAFFGQGTRLTVV.

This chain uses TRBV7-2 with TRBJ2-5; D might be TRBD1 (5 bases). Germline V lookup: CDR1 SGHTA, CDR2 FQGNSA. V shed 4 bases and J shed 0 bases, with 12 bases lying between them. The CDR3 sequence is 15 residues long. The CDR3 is CASSSQDNHQETQYF. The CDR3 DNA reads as TGTGCCAGCAGCTCCCAGGACAACCACCAAGAGACCCAGTACTTC.

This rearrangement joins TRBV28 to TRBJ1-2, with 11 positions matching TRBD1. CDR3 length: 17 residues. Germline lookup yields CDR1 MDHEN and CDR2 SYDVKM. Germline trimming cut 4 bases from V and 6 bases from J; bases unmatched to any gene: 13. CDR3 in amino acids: CASSSPRTGGAADGYTF. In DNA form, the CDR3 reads TGTGCCAGCAGTTCCCCAAGGACAGGGGGCGCGGCGGATGGCTACACCTTC.

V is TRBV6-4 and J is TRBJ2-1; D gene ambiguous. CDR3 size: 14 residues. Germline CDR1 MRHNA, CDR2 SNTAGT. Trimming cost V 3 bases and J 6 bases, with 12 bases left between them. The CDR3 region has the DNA TGTGCCAGCAGTGAATACGCGGTTTCCAATGAGCAGTTCTTC. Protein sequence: CASSEYAVSNEQFF.

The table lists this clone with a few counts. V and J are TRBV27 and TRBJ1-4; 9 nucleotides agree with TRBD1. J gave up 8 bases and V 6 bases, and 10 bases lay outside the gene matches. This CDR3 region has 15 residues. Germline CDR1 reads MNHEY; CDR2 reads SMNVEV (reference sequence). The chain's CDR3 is CASSRNRGRQEKLFF. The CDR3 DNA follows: TGTGCCAGCAGCCGAAACAGGGGGCGACAGGAAAAACTGTTTTTT. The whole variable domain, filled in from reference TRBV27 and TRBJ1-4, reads EAQVTQNPRYLITVTGKKLTVTCSQNMNHEYMSWYRQDPGLGLRQIYYSMNVEVTDKGDVPEGYKVSRKEKRNFPLILESPSPNQTSLYFCASSRNRGRQEKLFFGSGTQLSVL.

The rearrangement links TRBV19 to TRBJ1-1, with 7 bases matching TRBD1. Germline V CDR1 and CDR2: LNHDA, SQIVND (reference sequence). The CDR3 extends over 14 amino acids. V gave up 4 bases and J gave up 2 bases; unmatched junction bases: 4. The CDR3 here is CASSRGQDNTEAFF. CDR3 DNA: TGTGCCAGTAGTAGAGGACAGGATAACACTGAAGCTTTCTTT.

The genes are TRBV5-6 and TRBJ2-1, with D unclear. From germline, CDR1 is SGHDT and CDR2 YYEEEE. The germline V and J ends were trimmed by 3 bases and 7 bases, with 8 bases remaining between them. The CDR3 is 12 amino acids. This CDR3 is CASSSNRNEQFF. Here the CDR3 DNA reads TGTGCCAGCAGCTCTAATCGGAATGAGCAGTTCTTC. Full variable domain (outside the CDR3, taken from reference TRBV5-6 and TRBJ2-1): DAGVTQSPTHLIKTRGQQVTLRCSPKSGHDTVSWYQQALGQGPQFIFQYYEEEERQRGNFPDRFSGHQFPNYSSELNVNALLLGDSALYLCASSSNRNEQFFGPGTRLTVL.

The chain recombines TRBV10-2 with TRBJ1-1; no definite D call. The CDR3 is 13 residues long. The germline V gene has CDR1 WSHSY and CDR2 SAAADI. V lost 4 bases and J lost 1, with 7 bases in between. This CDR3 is CASSVPGNTEAFF. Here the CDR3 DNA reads TGCGCCAGCAGTGTCCCCGGGAACACTGAAGCTTTCTTT.

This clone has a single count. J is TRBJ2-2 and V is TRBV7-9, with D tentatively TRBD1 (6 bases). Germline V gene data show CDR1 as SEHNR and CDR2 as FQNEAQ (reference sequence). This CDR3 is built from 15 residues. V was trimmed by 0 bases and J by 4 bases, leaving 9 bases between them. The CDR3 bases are TGTGCCAGCAGCTTAGCGGGGGCGGGCACCGGGGAGCTGTTTTTT. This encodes CASSLAGAGTGELFF. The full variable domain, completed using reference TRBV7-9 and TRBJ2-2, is DTGVSQNPRHKITKRGQNVTFRCDPISEHNRLYWYRQTLGQGPEFLTYFQNEAQLEKSRLLSDRFSAERPKGSFSTLEIQRTEQGDSAMYLCASSLAGAGTGELFFGEGSRLTVL.

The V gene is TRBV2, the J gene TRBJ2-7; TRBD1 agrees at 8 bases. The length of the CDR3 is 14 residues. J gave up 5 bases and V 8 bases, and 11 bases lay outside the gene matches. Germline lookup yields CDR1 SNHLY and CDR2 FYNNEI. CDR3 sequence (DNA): TGTGCCAGCGCTGGACAGGGACGTATCAACGAGCAGTACTTC. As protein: CASAGQGRINEQYF.

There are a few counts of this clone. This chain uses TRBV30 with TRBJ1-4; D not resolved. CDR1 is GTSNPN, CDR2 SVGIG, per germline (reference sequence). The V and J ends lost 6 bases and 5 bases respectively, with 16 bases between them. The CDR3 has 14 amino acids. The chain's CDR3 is CACPLEGLNEKLFF. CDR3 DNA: TGTGCCTGCCCCCTCGAGGGTTTGAATGAAAAACTGTTTTTT.

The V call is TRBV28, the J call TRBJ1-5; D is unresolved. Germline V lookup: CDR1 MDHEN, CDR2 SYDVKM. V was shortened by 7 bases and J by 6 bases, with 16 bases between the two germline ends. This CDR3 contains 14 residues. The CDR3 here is CASTIPEGVQPQHF. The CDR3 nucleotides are TGTGCCAGCACCATCCCGGAGGGCGTTCAGCCCCAGCATTTT. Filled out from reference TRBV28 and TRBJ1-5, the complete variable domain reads DVKVTQSSRYLVKRTGEKVFLECVQDMDHENMFWYRQDPGLGLRLIYFSYDVKMKEKGDIPEGYSVSREKKERFSLILESASTNQTSMYLCASTIPEGVQPQHFGDGTRLSIL.

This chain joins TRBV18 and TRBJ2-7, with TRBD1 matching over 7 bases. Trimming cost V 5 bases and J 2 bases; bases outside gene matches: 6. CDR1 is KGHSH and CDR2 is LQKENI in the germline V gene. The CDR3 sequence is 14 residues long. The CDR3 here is CASSTRDRAYEQYF. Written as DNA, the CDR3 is TGTGCCAGCTCAACACGGGACAGAGCCTACGAGCAGTACTTC.

The CDR3 sequence: CASSFHSSGANVLTF. The CDR3 nucleotides are TGTGCCAGCAGCTTTCACTCCTCTGGGGCCAACGTCCTGACTTTC. The chain has TRBV7-3 and TRBJ2-6; D is uncertain. This CDR3 region has 15 residues. Looked up from germline, CDR1 is SGHTA and CDR2 is FQGTGA. The ends were cut back, 3 bases at V and 0 bases at J, with 6 bases in the middle.

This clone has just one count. CDR3 nucleotides: TGCGCCAGCAGCCGGGACGCAGGGGGCGTGCGGGAAAAACTGTTTTTT. This sequence encodes CASSRDAGGVREKLFF. This chain joins TRBV5-1 and TRBJ1-4, with 8 bases identical to TRBD1. This CDR3 comprises 16 residues. In germline, CDR1 is SGHRS, CDR2 YFSETQ. The V and J ends lost 4 bases and 8 bases, in that order; junction bases with no gene match: 13.

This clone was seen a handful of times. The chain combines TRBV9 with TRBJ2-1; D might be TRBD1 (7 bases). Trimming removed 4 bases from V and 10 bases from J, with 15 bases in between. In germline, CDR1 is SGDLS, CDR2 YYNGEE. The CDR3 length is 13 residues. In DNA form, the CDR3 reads TGTGCCAGCAGCTTGACAGGGAGGTCAGAGCAGTTCTTC. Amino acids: CASSLTGRSEQFF.

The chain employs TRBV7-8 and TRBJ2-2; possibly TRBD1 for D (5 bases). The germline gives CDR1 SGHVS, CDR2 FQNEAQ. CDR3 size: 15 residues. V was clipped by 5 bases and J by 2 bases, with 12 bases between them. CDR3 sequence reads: CASSPLQGNTGELFF. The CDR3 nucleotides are TGTGCCAGCAGCCCCCTGCAGGGTAACACCGGGGAGCTGTTTTTT.

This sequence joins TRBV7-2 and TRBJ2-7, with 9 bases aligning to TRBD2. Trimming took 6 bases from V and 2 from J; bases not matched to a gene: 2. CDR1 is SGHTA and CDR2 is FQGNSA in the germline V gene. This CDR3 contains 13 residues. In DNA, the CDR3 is TGTGCCAGCAGGGCTAGCGGGACCTACGAGCAGTACTTC. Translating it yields CASRASGTYEQYF.

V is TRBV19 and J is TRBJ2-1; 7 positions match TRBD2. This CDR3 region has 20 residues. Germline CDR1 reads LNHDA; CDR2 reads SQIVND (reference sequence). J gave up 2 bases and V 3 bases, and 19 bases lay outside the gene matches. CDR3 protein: CASSIRDDWTGGPTYNEQFF. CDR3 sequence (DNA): TGTGCCAGTAGTATCCGGGACGATTGGACGGGAGGCCCCACCTACAATGAGCAGTTCTTC.

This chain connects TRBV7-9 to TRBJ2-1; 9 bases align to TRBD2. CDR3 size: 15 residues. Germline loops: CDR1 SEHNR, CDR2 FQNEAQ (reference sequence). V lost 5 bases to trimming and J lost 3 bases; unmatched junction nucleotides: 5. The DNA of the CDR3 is TGTGCCAGCAGCGGTAGCGGGAGTTACTACAATGAGCAGTTCTTC. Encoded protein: CASSGSGSYYNEQFF. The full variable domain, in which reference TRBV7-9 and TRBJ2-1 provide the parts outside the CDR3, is DTGVSQNPRHKITKRGQNVTFRCDPISEHNRLYWYRQTLGQGPEFLTYFQNEAQLEKSRLLSDRFSAERPKGSFSTLEIQRTEQGDSAMYLCASSGSGSYYNEQFFGPGTRLTVL.

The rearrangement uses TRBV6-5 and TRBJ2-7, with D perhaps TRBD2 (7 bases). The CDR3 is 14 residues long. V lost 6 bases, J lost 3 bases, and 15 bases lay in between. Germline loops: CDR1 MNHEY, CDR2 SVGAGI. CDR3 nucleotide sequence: TGTGCCAGCAGGGAGGGGGGGGGAAACTACGAGCAGTACTTC. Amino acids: CASREGGGNYEQYF.

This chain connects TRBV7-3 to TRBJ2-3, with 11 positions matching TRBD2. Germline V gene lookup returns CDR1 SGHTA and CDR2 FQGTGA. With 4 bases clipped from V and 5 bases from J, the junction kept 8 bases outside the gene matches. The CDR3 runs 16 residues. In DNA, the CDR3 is TGTGCCAGCAGCTGGGAACTAGCGGGAGAATTAGATACGCAGTATTTT. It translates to CASSWELAGELDTQYF.

CDR3 loop: CASTRQGSGGYTF. As DNA, the CDR3 is TGTGCCAGCACCAGACAGGGATCAGGTGGCTACACCTTC. The chain joins TRBV28 to TRBJ1-2; 7 nucleotides agree with TRBD1. This CDR3 contains 13 residues. Germline values: CDR1 MDHEN, CDR2 SYDVKM. The ends lost 7 bases at V and 7 bases at J; junction bases unmatched: 9.

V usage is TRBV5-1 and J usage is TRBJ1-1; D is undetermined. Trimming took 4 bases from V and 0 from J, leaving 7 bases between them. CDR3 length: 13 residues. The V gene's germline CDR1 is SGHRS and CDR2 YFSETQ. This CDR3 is CASSPHLNTEAFF. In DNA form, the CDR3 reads TGCGCCAGCAGCCCGCACTTGAACACTGAAGCTTTCTTT.